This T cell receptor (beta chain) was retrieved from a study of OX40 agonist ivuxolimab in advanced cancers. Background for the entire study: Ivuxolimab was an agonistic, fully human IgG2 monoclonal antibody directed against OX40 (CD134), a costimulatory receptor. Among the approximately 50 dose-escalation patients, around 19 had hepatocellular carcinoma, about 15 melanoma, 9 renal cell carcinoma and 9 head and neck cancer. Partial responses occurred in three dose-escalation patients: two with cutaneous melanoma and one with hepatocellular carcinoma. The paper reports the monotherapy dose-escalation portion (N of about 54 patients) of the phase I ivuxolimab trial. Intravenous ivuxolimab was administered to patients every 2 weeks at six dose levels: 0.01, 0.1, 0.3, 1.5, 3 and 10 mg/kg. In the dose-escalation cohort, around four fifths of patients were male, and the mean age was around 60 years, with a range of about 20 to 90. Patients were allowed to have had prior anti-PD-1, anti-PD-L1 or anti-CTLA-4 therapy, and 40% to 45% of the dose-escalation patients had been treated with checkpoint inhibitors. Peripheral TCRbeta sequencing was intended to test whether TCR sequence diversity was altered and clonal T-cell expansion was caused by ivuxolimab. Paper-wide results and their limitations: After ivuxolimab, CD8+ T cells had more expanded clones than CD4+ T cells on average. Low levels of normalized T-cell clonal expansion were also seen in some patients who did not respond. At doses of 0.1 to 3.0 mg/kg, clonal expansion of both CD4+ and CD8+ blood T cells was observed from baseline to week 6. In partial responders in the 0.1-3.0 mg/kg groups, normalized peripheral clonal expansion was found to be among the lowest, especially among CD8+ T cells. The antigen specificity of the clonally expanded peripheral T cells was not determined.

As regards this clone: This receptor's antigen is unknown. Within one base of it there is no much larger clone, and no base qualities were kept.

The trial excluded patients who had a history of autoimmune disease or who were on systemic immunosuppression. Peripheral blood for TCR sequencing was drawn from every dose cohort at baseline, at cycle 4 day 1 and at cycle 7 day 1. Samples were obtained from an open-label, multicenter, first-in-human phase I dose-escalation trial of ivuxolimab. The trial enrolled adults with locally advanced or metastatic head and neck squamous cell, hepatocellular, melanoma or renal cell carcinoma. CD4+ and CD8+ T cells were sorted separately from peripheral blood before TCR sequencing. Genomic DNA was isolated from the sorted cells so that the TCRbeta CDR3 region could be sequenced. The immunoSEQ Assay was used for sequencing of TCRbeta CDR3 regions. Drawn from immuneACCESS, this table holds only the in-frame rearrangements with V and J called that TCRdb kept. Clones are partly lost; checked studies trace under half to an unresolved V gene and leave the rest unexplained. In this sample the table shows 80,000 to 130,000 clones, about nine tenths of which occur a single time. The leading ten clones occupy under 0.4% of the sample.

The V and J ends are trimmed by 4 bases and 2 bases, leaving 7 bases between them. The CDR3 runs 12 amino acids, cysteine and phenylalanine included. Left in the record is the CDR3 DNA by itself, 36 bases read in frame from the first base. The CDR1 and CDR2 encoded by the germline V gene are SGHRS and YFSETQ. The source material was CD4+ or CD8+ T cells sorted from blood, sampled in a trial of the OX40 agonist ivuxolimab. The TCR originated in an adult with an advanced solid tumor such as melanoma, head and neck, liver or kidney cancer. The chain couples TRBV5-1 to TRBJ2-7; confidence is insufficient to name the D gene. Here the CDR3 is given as CASSPGTYEQYF. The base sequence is TGCGCCAGCAGCCCCGGAACCTACGAGCAGTACTTC.